Listed here is a single T cell receptor beta chain. Its cognate antigen is unknown. It was with random hexamers that 0.5 to 1 ug RNA was reverse transcribed. TCRdb reanalysed the immunoSEQ multiplex PCR reads using MiXCR and keeps one entry per CDR3 protein. Among approximately 180,000 distinct CDR3 sequences, over 90% were seen once, and the ten largest hold 0.085% to 0.1%. The sample originates from a study of CD8 T cells in Susac syndrome. Study background: Roughly six sequenced Susac syndrome patients had clinically active disease, while eight were in remission.

Patients with Susac syndrome showed fulfilment of recently defined diagnostic criteria for definite or probable disease. Negative isolation yielded the CD8+ and CD4+ T cells, while FACS enriched the TEMRA cells. Broader study findings: The CD4+ T cell repertoires from Susac syndrome exhibited no clonal expansion.

Germline trimming cut 4 bases from V and 5 bases from J; bases unmatched to any gene: 7. This CDR3 comprises 17 residues. Germline CDR1 SGHRS, CDR2 YFSETQ. The gene calls are TRBV5-1 and TRBJ2-1; TRBD2 matches 15 bases. Input material: CD4+ T cells from PBMCs. This TCR was sampled from a human donor with Susac syndrome. The CDR3 is CASSLPGLAGGNNEQFF. In DNA form, the CDR3 reads TGCGCCAGCAGCCTCCCGGGACTAGCGGGAGGTAACAATGAGCAGTTCTTC.